This paragraph reports one TCR beta chain. The entry originates in a study of blood T cell repertoires in COVID-19. Only in-frame clones appear in the TCRdb table, and some are missing; sequencing was by immunoSEQ multiplex PCR. The table includes 280,000 or so clones, 75% to 90% detected once. There are 15 residues in the CDR3. V lost 2 bases and J lost 6; bases outside the gene matches: 6. CDR1 and CDR2 (germline): SQVTM, ANQGSEA. Sequencing was done on a sample of peripheral blood. This receptor was identified in a woman aged 25 to 45 who had recovered from COVID-19. The chain combines TRBV29-1 with TRBJ2-7, with TRBD2 matching 14 bases. For the CDR3, the DNA is TGCAGCGTTGAATTGGGACTAGCGGGAGAGTTCGAGCAGTACTTC. Translated: CSVELGLAGEFEQYF.